These T cell receptor beta chains were read from a single sample in a study of vaccination effects on CD4 cells after COVID-19. These receptors' antigens are unknown. Produced via immunoSEQ multiplex PCR; TCRdb's table is partial and in-frame only. This sample has 72,000 or so clones, with 70% to 85% found just once. The input for sequencing was CD4+ T cells from PBMCs cultured without peptide, taken after COVID-19 vaccination. These receptors came from a human donor who received a COVID-19 vaccine. CDR3s include the opening cysteine and the closing phenylalanine or tryptophan. A D gene is named only where the DNA matches it firmly. Rows give clone size only sometimes, using once, few, many, or a class for an expanded clone.

len | j_gene | d_gene | abundance | v_gene | CDR3aa | CDR3nt
16 | TRBJ2-2 | TRBD1 | . | TRBV5-1 | CASSYLPDRGTGELFF | TGCGCCAGCAGCTACCTGCCCGACAGGGGAACCGGGGAGCTGTTTTTT
16 | TRBJ1-1 | TRBD1 | once | TRBV11-2 | CASSLLPDRMNTEAFF | TGTGCCAGCAGCTTACTCCCGGACAGGATGAACACTGAAGCTTTCTTT
13 | TRBJ2-3 | . | . | TRBV5-1 | CASSLDREDTQYF | TGCGCCAGCAGCTTGGATAGGGAGGATACGCAGTATTTT
11 | TRBJ2-3 | . | . | TRBV5-6 | CASSRVGTQYF | TGTGCCAGCAGCCGTGTGGGTACGCAGTATTTT
14 | TRBJ1-2 | . | . | TRBV4-3 | CASSQDLLGRGYTF | TGCGCCAGCAGCCAAGATCTTTTAGGCAGAGGCTACACCTTC
18 | TRBJ2-1 | . | . | TRBV19 | CASSIFGGGLSSYNEQFF | TGTGCCAGTAGTATATTCGGCGGGGGCCTAAGCTCCTACAATGAGCAGTTCTTC
15 | TRBJ2-5 | TRBD2 | . | TRBV5-1 | CASSSTSGSQETQYF | TGCGCCAGCAGCTCAACTAGCGGGTCCCAAGAGACCCAGTACTTC
13 | TRBJ2-2 | . | . | TRBV12-3/TRBV12-4 | CASRPQGSGELFF | TGTGCCAGCAGACCCCAGGGAAGCGGGGAGCTGTTTTTT
14 | TRBJ1-2 | . | . | TRBV4-1 | CASSQDRLAYGYTF | TGCGCCAGCAGCCAAGACAGGCTTGCCTATGGCTACACCTTC
14 | TRBJ1-3 | . | . | TRBV18 | CASSRDISGNTIYF | TGTGCCAGCTCGCGGGACATCTCTGGAAACACCATATATTTT
14 | TRBJ1-3 | . | . | TRBV28 | CASSWPGPENTIYF | TGTGCCAGCAGTTGGCCAGGGCCAGAAAACACCATATATTTT
15 | TRBJ2-2 | TRBD1 | few | TRBV2 | CASSVDRGGTGELFF | TGTGCCAGCAGTGTGGACAGGGGAGGGACCGGGGAGCTGTTTTTT
13 | TRBJ2-5 | . | . | TRBV18 | CASSPSQQETQYF | TGTGCCAGCTCACCTTCCCAGCAAGAGACCCAGTACTTC
15 | TRBJ2-3 | . | . | TRBV7-3 | CASSLGTFSTDTQYF | TGTGCCAGCAGCTTAGGAACGTTTAGCACAGATACGCAGTATTTT
14 | TRBJ1-2 | . | . | TRBV30 | CAWSVQTGNYGYTF | TGTGCCTGGAGTGTACAAACAGGGAACTATGGCTACACCTTC
14 | TRBJ1-1 | . | . | TRBV24-1 | CATSDTGMNTEAFF | TGTGCCACCAGTGATACAGGGATGAACACTGAAGCTTTCTTT
14 | TRBJ1-1 | . | . | TRBV25-1 | CASSAETPNTEAFF | TGTGCCAGCAGTGCCGAGACACCTAACACTGAAGCTTTCTTT
16 | TRBJ2-1 | . | . | TRBV3-1/TRBV3-2 | CASSQYRTISYNEQFF | TGTGCCAGCAGCCAATACCGGACTATCTCCTACAATGAGCAGTTCTTC
13 | TRBJ1-2 | TRBD1 | . | TRBV30 | CAWSVQGGYGYTF | TGTGCCTGGAGTGTGCAGGGGGGTTATGGCTACACCTTC
14 | TRBJ1-3 | . | few | TRBV5-1 | CASSSVTGGNTIYF | TGCGCCAGCAGCTCGGTAACAGGGGGAAACACCATATATTTT
13 | TRBJ1-3 | . | . | TRBV7-2 | CASSIRSGNTIYF | TGTGCCAGCAGCATACGCTCTGGAAACACCATATATTTT
17 | TRBJ1-2 | . | . | TRBV4-1 | CASSQGPVRTSNYGYTF | TGCGCCAGCAGCCAAGGACCGGTACGGACCTCTAACTATGGCTACACCTTC
14 | TRBJ1-2 | TRBD1 | few | TRBV5-4 | CASSAGGLNYGYTF | TGTGCCAGCAGCGCAGGGGGCTTGAACTATGGCTACACCTTC
13 | TRBJ1-1 | . | . | TRBV15 | CASSRGMDTEAFF | TGTGCCTCGAGTAGGGGGATGGACACTGAAGCTTTCTTT
13 | TRBJ1-1 | . | . | TRBV9 | CASSVIATTEAFF | TGTGCCAGCAGCGTGATAGCAACCACTGAAGCTTTCTTT
17 | TRBJ2-3 | TRBD2 | . | TRBV3-1/TRBV3-2 | CASSQDVGGGAPDTQYF | TGTGCCAGCAGCCAAGATGTGGGCGGGGGGGCTCCAGATACGCAGTATTTT
13 | TRBJ2-1 | . | . | TRBV10-3 | CAISPRTENEQFF | TGTGCCATCAGCCCCCGGACAGAAAATGAGCAGTTCTTC
15 | TRBJ1-1 | TRBD1 | . | TRBV5-1 | CASSSADRESTEAFF | TGCGCCAGCAGCTCAGCGGACAGGGAGAGTACTGAAGCTTTCTTT
14 | TRBJ2-1 | . | . | TRBV5-1 | CASSLGQRDNEQFF | TGCGCCAGCAGCTTGGGGCAAAGGGATAATGAGCAGTTCTTC
13 | TRBJ2-3 | . | few | TRBV5-1 | CASRAYLGDTQYF | TGCGCCAGCAGAGCATACCTTGGAGATACGCAGTATTTT
14 | TRBJ1-1 | . | . | TRBV21-1 | CASSKAWGHTEAFF | TGTGCCAGCAGCAAAGCCTGGGGGCACACTGAAGCTTTCTTT
14 | TRBJ1-5 | . | . | TRBV2 | CATTTGTYNQPQHF | TGTGCCACCACGACCGGGACATACAATCAGCCCCAGCATTTT
13 | TRBJ2-5 | . | . | TRBV11-3 | CASAAGQQETQYF | TGTGCCAGCGCCGCAGGGCAACAAGAGACCCAGTACTTC
13 | TRBJ1-5 | . | . | TRBV5-6 | CASSLAGDQPQHF | TGTGCCAGCAGCTTGGCGGGGGATCAGCCCCAGCATTTT
17 | TRBJ2-1 | TRBD1 | . | TRBV5-6 | CASRPGAPGTGSNEQFF | TGTGCCAGCAGACCTGGCGCCCCGGGGACAGGCTCCAATGAGCAGTTCTTC